This note documents a single T cell receptor beta chain sequence. The data were obtained in a study of Ad26.COV2.S vaccination and SARS-CoV-2 variants. Documented treatment: around 19 received Ad26.COV2.S at low or high dose, single or two shots; 5 received placebo; per-sample allocation not given. At day 63 after the first vaccine or placebo injection, samples were drawn. Trimming took off 4 bases at V and 1 base at J, with 11 bases between the two ends. Germline loops: CDR1 LNHNV, CDR2 YYDKDF (reference sequence). The CDR3 covers 15 residues. TCRdb's copy holds only in-frame clones and misses some; the assay was immunoSEQ multiplex PCR. The table shows about 350,000 clones, with roughly 90% occurring only once.

This clonotype was obtained from a person aged 18-65 years who received the Ad26.COV2.S COVID-19 vaccine or a placebo. Sequencing used peripheral blood, obtained in a trial of Ad26.COV2.S vaccine versus placebo. The chain employs TRBV15 and TRBJ1-5, with D perhaps matching TRBD1 (5 bases). The CDR3: CATSIRDGSNQPQHF. In DNA form, the CDR3 reads TGTGCCACCAGCATTAGGGACGGAAGCAATCAGCCCCAGCATTTT.